This T cell receptor (beta chain) was sequenced during a study of blood T cell repertoires in COVID-19 (dated by TCRdb to between 2020 and 2021). Concerning the study at large: Samples from collaborators originated in the United States, Italy and Spain and spanned both the acute and convalescent phases of COVID-19. The material from the prospective study consisted of cDNA or gDNA derived from T cells, B-cell-depleted T cells, or PBMCs. The dataset comprised deeply sampled blood TCRbeta repertoires from subjects exposed to, actively infected with, or recovered from COVID-19. The repertoires were made available in a free public database intended to serve as a resource for research on the immune response to SARS-CoV-2. The samples were drawn from the first 160 participants of the ongoing ImmuneRACE study and from more than 1,000 subjects provided by 6 global collaborators. Sample metadata almost always included a de-identified subject ID, COVID-19 status, age in years and sex. Where available, HLA class I and class II types were taken from metadata supplied by the sample provider and were not determined by assay-based typing.

In the prospective study, participants were roughly 18 to 89 years old, resided in around 25 geographic areas of the United States, and were enrolled through a virtual design. Cohort assignment in the prospective study relied on participant-reported clinical history from a screening survey and a study questionnaire. For ImmuneRACE Cohort 3, a participant was defined as recovered based on two consecutive negative NP/OP PCR tests, clearance by a healthcare professional, or resolution of symptoms. Each participant in the prospective study had whole blood, serum and a nasopharyngeal or oropharyngeal swab collected by mobile phlebotomists. Additional blood draws and questionnaires over an approximately two-month period could optionally be provided by prospective study participants. Blood samples from the prospective study were shipped frozen or at room temperature prior to DNA extraction. TCRbeta CDR3 regions were amplified from genomic DNA using the immunoSEQ Assay, a bias-controlled multiplex PCR. The published analysis was carried out like this. The number of nucleated cells in each sample was estimated by amplification of reference gene primers within the assay. To quantify the absolute abundance of each unique TCRbeta CDR3 rearrangement, sequence reads were collapsed and filtered. For each sample, productive Simpson clonality was calculated by taking the square root of Simpson's diversity index across productive rearrangements. This is the immuneACCESS table as TCRdb keeps it, with only in-frame sequences that have V and J called. A part of the clones is gone; compared with another copy, unresolved V genes explain less than half, and the rest is unexplained. V, J and clone size are taken as reported in that table, and D and trimming were inferred from the DNA itself. Here the sample has more than 400,000 clones; about nine tenths occur a single time. About 0.7% of the sample is in the top ten clones.

Beyond this particular receptor, the publication reports: The amount of clinical and demographic metadata varied by source and participant and was provided uncurated.

About this clone: Its target antigen remains unknown. The record has no base qualities; no much larger clone is one base away.

The receptor was isolated from a woman aged 18-30 years who had recovered from COVID-19. Input material: PBMCs or T cells enriched from blood (not recorded which).

The CDR3 region has the sequence CASSYRGYLTDTQYF. The DNA sequence is as follows: TGTGCCAGCAGTTACAGGGGGTACCTCACAGATACGCAGTATTTT. This sequence uses TRBV2 and TRBJ2-3, with 8 junctional bases fitting TRBD1. Including cysteine and phenylalanine, the CDR3 has 15 amino acids. Only the CDR3 region is kept as DNA, spanning 45 bases read in frame from base 1. CDR1 and CDR2 are drawn from the germline V gene: SNHLY, FYNNEI. Germline trimming: 5 bases from V, 2 bases from J; junction bases outside gene matches: 6.